This entry describes one T cell receptor (beta chain). Documented time point: before trial treatment. Patients qualified if they had advanced solid tumors that lacked tumor-infiltrating lymphocytes. This record comes from a study of low-dose radiotherapy and immunotherapy resistance in tumors. Study as a whole: Every two weeks patients got nivolumab 240 mg flat dose, plus ipilimumab 1 mg/kg every six weeks, intravenously. One day prior to radiation and immunotherapy, intravenous cyclophosphamide at 200 mg/m2 was given, repeated every two weeks. Daily oral aspirin at 300 mg began on cycle 1 day 1 and lasted four cycles.

cDNA synthesis used a TRAV/TRBV-specific primer set for both chains. TCR amplification used approximately 19 PCR cycles, a constant-region primer and a V-primer adapter. Each CDR3 protein is one row after TCRdb ran MiXCR on the reads. The profile shows tens of thousands of distinct CDR3 sequences, 15% to 20% of them singletons. The TCR sequence derives from a male donor with prostate cancer. The sample consisted of PBMCs, taken before treatment.

CDR3: CASSSGGSGAHTEAFF. The CDR3 bases are TGTGCCAGCAGCTCGGGGGGGTCGGGGGCACACACTGAAGCTTTCTTT. The chain recombines TRBV5-4 with TRBJ1-1; possibly TRBD1 for D (6 bases). CDR3 length: 16 residues. V lost 3 bases to trimming and J lost 3 bases, with 18 bases between them. Germline V gene data show CDR1 as SGHNT and CDR2 as YYREEE (reference sequence).